These 30 T cell receptor beta chains were sequenced from one sample in a study of blood T cell repertoires in COVID-19. Using immunoSEQ multiplex PCR, the repertoire was profiled, and TCRdb retains in-frame clones only, with some absent. The sample has 150,000 to 200,000 clones, roughly 85% seen once. The sequencing sample was made of peripheral blood. These receptors were obtained from a man in his fifties or sixties with acute or convalescent COVID-19.

Only a few counts were recorded for this clone. V and J are TRBV29-1 and TRBJ2-1; TRBD2 matches at 8 bases. Trimming at V came to 4 bases and at J to 9 bases, leaving 8 bases not matched to a gene. The germline V gene encodes CDR1 SQVTM and CDR2 ANQGSEA. The CDR3 totals 13 residues. The CDR3 reads CSVAAGEDGEQFF. DNA of the CDR3: TGCAGCGTTGCAGCGGGAGAAGATGGTGAGCAGTTCTTC.

This clone was seen a single time. The genes are TRBV19 and TRBJ1-5, with D perhaps TRBD1 (6 bases). Germline CDR1 and CDR2: LNHDA and SQIVND (reference sequence). The CDR3 runs 17 residues. The germline V and J ends were trimmed by 1 base and 1 base, with 14 bases remaining between them. The CDR3 is CASSIGIQGTSNQPQHF. CDR3 DNA sequence: TGTGCCAGTAGTATAGGGATACAGGGAACAAGCAATCAGCCCCAGCATTTT.

The V and J genes are TRBV6-5 and TRBJ2-7; 12 positions match TRBD2. This CDR3 contains 13 residues. After removal of 9 bases from V and 2 bases from J, the junction contained 2 bases not matched to a gene. Germline CDR1 is MNHEY and CDR2 is SVGAGI. The CDR3 loop is CASRTSGAYEQYF. In DNA form, the CDR3 reads TGTGCCAGTAGGACTAGCGGGGCCTACGAGCAGTACTTC.

The gene calls are TRBV6-5 and TRBJ2-7; 7 bases map to TRBD2. Per germline, CDR1 MNHEY and CDR2 SVGAGI. The CDR3 length is 14 residues. Losses at the gene ends were 4 bases for V and 2 bases for J; bases not matched to a gene: 5. CDR3 residues: CASSSQRGAYEQYF. Here the CDR3 DNA reads TGTGCCAGCAGTTCCCAGCGGGGAGCCTACGAGCAGTACTTC.

This clone has a single count. The chain joins TRBV28 to TRBJ1-2, with a possible D match to TRBD1 (6 bases). The ends were cut back, 2 bases at V and 8 bases at J, with 15 bases in the middle. The CDR3 has 14 amino acids. The germline V gene encodes CDR1 MDHEN and CDR2 SYDVKM. CDR3 in amino acids: CASSLAQGSGGYTF. The CDR3 coding sequence is TGTGCCAGCAGTTTAGCACAGGGATCCGGGGGCTACACCTTC.

V gene TRBV4-2 combines with J gene TRBJ1-5, with D hard to call. The CDR3 has 13 amino acids. V was shortened by 0 bases and J by 6 bases, with 6 bases between the two germline ends. Germline CDR1 and CDR2: LGHNA and YNFKEQ. The CDR3 here is CASSQDWAQPQHF. CDR3 sequence (DNA): TGTGCCAGCAGCCAAGATTGGGCTCAGCCCCAGCATTTT.

This clone was found once. V gene TRBV19 combines with J gene TRBJ2-2; 8 nucleotides agree with TRBD2. The CDR3 spans 19 residues. The trim removed 3 bases at V and 4 bases at J, leaving 16 bases unmatched. Germline CDR1 LNHDA, CDR2 SQIVND (reference sequence). CDR3 coding DNA: TGTGCCAGTAGTATGGGGGCCCTCCGACCGGGAGGGCGCACCGGGGAGCTGTTTTTT. Its translation: CASSMGALRPGGRTGELFF.

The CDR3 protein is CASSFSQGAAYGYTF. CDR3 nucleotide sequence: TGTGCCAGCAGCTTTAGTCAGGGGGCGGCCTATGGCTACACCTTC. The V gene is TRBV7-6, the J gene TRBJ1-2; 8 bases are a match to TRBD1. In germline, CDR1 is SGHVS, CDR2 FNYEAQ. The CDR3 contains 15 residues. V lost 3 bases to trimming and J lost 4 bases; unmatched junction nucleotides: 7. Together with reference TRBV7-6 and TRBJ1-2, the CDR3 gives the full variable domain: GAGVSQSPRYKVTKRGQDVALRCDPISGHVSLYWYRQALGQGPEFLTYFNYEAQQDKSGLPNDRFSAERPEGSISTLTIQRTEQRDSAMYRCASSFSQGAAYGYTFGSGTRLTVV.

The chain combines TRBV7-9 with TRBJ2-3, with 8 bases matching TRBD2. V shed 1 base, J shed 0 bases, and the junction held 12 bases outside the gene matches. The CDR3 is 19 amino acids. The germline V gene encodes CDR1 SEHNR and CDR2 FQNEAQ (reference sequence). DNA for the CDR3: TGTGCCAGCAGCTTAGGGGCGGGAGGCCCTACCCTAAGCACAGATACGCAGTATTTT. Translated, it gives CASSLGAGGPTLSTDTQYF. The full variable domain, rest sourced from reference TRBV7-9 and TRBJ2-3, is DTGVSQNPRHKITKRGQNVTFRCDPISEHNRLYWYRQTLGQGPEFLTYFQNEAQLEKSRLLSDRFSAERPKGSFSTLEIQRTEQGDSAMYLCASSLGAGGPTLSTDTQYFGPGTRLTVL.

This rearrangement joins TRBV18 to TRBJ2-2, with 11 bases matching TRBD1. CDR1 KGHSH and CDR2 LQKENI come from the germline V gene. This CDR3 contains 15 residues. V trimming: 1 base; J trimming: 5 bases; junction bases outside the gene matches: 0. CDR3: CASSPRDRGTGELFF. CDR3 DNA: TGTGCCAGCTCACCACGGGACAGGGGGACCGGGGAGCTGTTTTTT.

This chain uses TRBV7-3 with TRBJ1-1; the D gene is possibly TRBD1 (6 bases). Trimming removed 3 bases at V and 1 base at J, with 6 bases between. The CDR3 runs 13 residues. Per germline, CDR1 SGHTA and CDR2 FQGTGA. The CDR3 region is CASSLDRNTEAFF. Written as DNA, the CDR3 is TGTGCCAGCAGCTTGGACAGGAACACTGAAGCTTTCTTT.

The chain carries TRBV29-1 and TRBJ2-5, with a weak D call TRBD2 (6 bases). V was shortened by 6 bases and J by 6 bases, with 17 bases between the two germline ends. Per germline, CDR1 SQVTM and CDR2 ANQGSEA. The CDR3 spans 13 residues. The CDR3 coding sequence is TGCAGCGTCTCTAGCGATGCTCAAAAGACCCAGTACTTC. This encodes CSVSSDAQKTQYF.

This chain uses TRBV28 with TRBJ1-4, with 8 bases aligning to TRBD1. CDR1 is MDHEN and CDR2 is SYDVKM in the germline V gene. There are 14 residues in the CDR3. Trimming at V came to 3 bases and at J to 6 bases, leaving 3 bases not matched to a gene. The CDR3 DNA is TGTGCCAGCAGTTTCGGGACAGGAGATGAAAAACTGTTTTTT. The encoded protein is CASSFGTGDEKLFF.

The chain combines TRBV7-3 with TRBJ2-7, with 12 nucleotides matching TRBD2. V lost 4 bases and J lost 5; bases outside the gene matches: 6. Germline CDR1 is SGHTA and CDR2 is FQGTGA. There are 15 residues in the CDR3. The CDR3 sequence is CASSYGLAGRDEQYF. The DNA for the CDR3 is TGTGCCAGCAGCTACGGACTAGCGGGAAGGGACGAGCAGTACTTC.

This chain connects TRBV5-1 to TRBJ1-1; 10 nucleotides line up with TRBD1. Losses at the gene ends were 4 bases for V and 7 bases for J; bases not matched to a gene: 7. The CDR3 length is 14 residues. The germline V gene has CDR1 SGHRS and CDR2 YFSETQ. In DNA, the CDR3 is TGCGCCAGCAGCACGGGACAGGGGCCACTTGAAGCTTTCTTT. Protein sequence: CASSTGQGPLEAFF.

A note on this clone: Relative to the germline gene, one junction end is altered; a read error may explain this. The CDR3: CASSLLGTSKTGELFF. The DNA for the CDR3 is TGTGCCAGCAGCTTGTTGGGGACATCGAAAACCGGGGAGCTGTTTTTT. The V and J genes are TRBV5-4 and TRBJ2-2; weak D call: TRBD1 (6 bases). The CDR3 consists of 16 residues. CDR1 is SGHNT and CDR2 is YYREEE in the germline V gene (reference sequence).

The V call is TRBV4-1, the J call TRBJ2-1, with 9 bases fitting TRBD2. Trimming removed 3 bases from V and 6 bases from J; junction bases left unmatched: 6. Looked up from germline, CDR1 is MGHRA and CDR2 is YSYEKL. The length of the CDR3 is 15 residues. CDR3 nucleotide sequence: TGCGCCAGCAGCCAGGATGGACTAGCGCTCAATGAGCAGTTCTTC. Its protein is CASSQDGLALNEQFF.

This sequence joins TRBV4-2 and TRBJ2-7, with 11 bases that match TRBD2. V shed 1 base and J 4 bases; nucleotides not matched to a gene: 6. Per germline, CDR1 LGHNA and CDR2 YNFKEQ. This CDR3 is built from 16 residues. CDR3 amino acids: CASSQAPWTSGYEQYF. The CDR3 region has the DNA TGTGCCAGCAGCCAAGCCCCGTGGACTAGCGGGTACGAGCAGTACTTC.

There are a few counts of this clone. The genes are TRBV28 and TRBJ2-7; 9 nucleotides agree with TRBD2. CDR3 size: 15 residues. CDR1 MDHEN and CDR2 SYDVKM come from the germline V gene. The J segment lost 0 bases and the V segment lost 2 bases, leaving 2 bases of the junction unmatched. The CDR3 spells CASSLAGGSSYEQYF. The CDR3 DNA is TGTGCCAGCAGTTTAGCGGGAGGGAGCTCCTACGAGCAGTACTTC.

This clone was observed a handful of times. The chain combines TRBV7-6 with TRBJ2-3; no clear D. Trimming left V 5 bases short and J 8 bases short, with 11 bases between. The CDR3 covers 12 residues. From germline, CDR1 is SGHVS and CDR2 FNYEAQ. The CDR3 loop is CASSAFGGTQYF. CDR3 bases: TGTGCCAGCAGCGCATTCGGTGGTACGCAGTATTTT.

This clone was recorded only once. The rearrangement joins TRBV7-9 to TRBJ1-5, with 8 bases matching TRBD1. This CDR3 contains 16 residues. Germline V CDR1 and CDR2: SEHNR, FQNEAQ (reference sequence). V lost 4 bases to trimming and J lost 3 bases; unmatched junction nucleotides: 8. This CDR3 reads CASSSRGRINNQPQHF. DNA of the CDR3: TGTGCCAGCAGCTCCAGGGGGCGGATTAACAATCAGCCCCAGCATTTT.

This chain's CDR3 is CASRFLAGVTDTQYF. CDR3 nucleotide sequence: TGCGCCAGCAGGTTTCTAGCGGGGGTCACAGATACGCAGTATTTT. V usage is TRBV5-1 and J usage is TRBJ2-3; TRBD2 agrees at 10 bases. The CDR3 loop spans 15 amino acids. Germline V CDR1 and CDR2: SGHRS, YFSETQ. V trimming: 5 bases; J trimming: 2 bases; junction bases outside the gene matches: 5.

The V gene is TRBV5-4, the J gene TRBJ1-2, with 8 bases aligning to TRBD1. J lost 8 bases, V lost 5 bases, and 8 bases had no gene match. The CDR3 is made up of 13 amino acids. CDR1 SGHNT and CDR2 YYREEE come from the germline V gene (reference sequence). The CDR3: CASRKDRGYGYTF. Written as DNA, the CDR3 is TGTGCCAGCAGGAAAGACAGGGGATACGGCTACACCTTC.

This chain links TRBV28 with TRBJ2-7; D is possibly TRBD1 (5 bases). CDR3 length: 12 residues. The V gene's germline CDR1 is MDHEN and CDR2 SYDVKM. Deletions cut 4 bases from V and 6 bases from J, with 10 bases between. The CDR3 bases are TGTGCCAGCAGTTCAGGGTTGGGCGAGCAGTACTTC. Amino acids: CASSSGLGEQYF.

The V call is TRBV27, the J call TRBJ2-7, with D perhaps matching TRBD1 (6 bases). The germline CDR1 and CDR2 sequences are MNHEY and SMNVEV (reference sequence). V lost 3 bases, J lost 0 bases, and 9 bases lay in between. This CDR3 comprises 14 residues. DNA for the CDR3: TGTGCCAGCAGTTTGACAGGTAGCTCCTACGAGCAGTACTTC. As protein: CASSLTGSSYEQYF.

The V and J genes are TRBV7-3 and TRBJ1-1, with a tentative D call TRBD1 (5 bases). Trimming took off 5 bases at V and 2 bases at J, with 9 bases between the two ends. The germline V gene has CDR1 SGHTA and CDR2 FQGTGA. The CDR3 is made up of 13 amino acids. CDR3 in amino acids: CASSLGTNTEAFF. The CDR3 coding sequence is TGTGCCAGCAGCCTCGGGACTAACACTGAAGCTTTCTTT. The full variable domain, its missing parts supplied by reference TRBV7-3 and TRBJ1-1, is GAGVSQTPSNKVTEKGKYVELRCDPISGHTALYWYRQSLGQGPEFLIYFQGTGAADDSGLPNDRFFAVRPEGSVSTLKIQRTERGDSAVYLCASSLGTNTEAFFGQGTRLTVV.

This chain joins TRBV2 and TRBJ1-2; the match to TRBD1 covers 8 bases. Germline loops: CDR1 SNHLY, CDR2 FYNNEI. V lost 5 bases, J lost 8 bases, and 7 bases stayed unmatched. CDR3 length: 13 amino acids. The CDR3 spells CASSRQGQGGYTF. CDR3 in DNA: TGTGCCAGCAGTCGACAGGGGCAGGGAGGCTACACCTTC.

The rearrangement joins TRBV18 to TRBJ2-2; the D is unclear. V lost 0 bases, J lost 0 bases, and 8 bases lay in between. CDR1 and CDR2 from the germline V gene are KGHSH and LQKENI. This CDR3 has 16 residues. Here the CDR3 reads CASSPPGSSNTGELFF. In DNA form, the CDR3 reads TGTGCCAGCTCACCACCGGGCAGTTCGAACACCGGGGAGCTGTTTTTT.

In this sample, this clone turned up once. The J gene is TRBJ2-2, the V gene TRBV4-2; possibly TRBD2 for D (5 bases). The CDR3 has 15 residues. V lost 4 bases and J 4 bases, leaving 13 bases between the germline ends. Germline V gene data show CDR1 as LGHNA and CDR2 as YNFKEQ. CDR3 region: CASSRGELGTGELFF. CDR3 coding DNA: TGTGCCAGCAGCCGGGGAGAACTGGGCACCGGGGAGCTGTTTTTT.

The chain joins TRBV11-2 to TRBJ1-2; maybe TRBD1 (6 bases). The germline CDR1 and CDR2 sequences are SGHAT and FQNNGV. The V and J ends lost 5 bases and 8 bases respectively, with 21 bases between them. This CDR3 spans 15 amino acids. CDR3 DNA: TGTGCCAGCAGCCCCTCACAGGGATCGATAGGGGGCTACACCTTC. Translated, it gives CASSPSQGSIGGYTF. The complete variable domain, with remaining parts taken from reference TRBV11-2 and TRBJ1-2, reads EAGVAQSPRYKIIEKRQSVAFWCNPISGHATLYWYQQILGQGPKLLIQFQNNGVVDDSQLPKDRFSAERLKGVDSTLKIQPAKLEDSAVYLCASSPSQGSIGGYTFGSGTRLTVV.